The source of this T cell receptor (beta chain) is a study of blood T cells in healthy people across ages. CDR1 is LGHNA and CDR2 is YNFKEQ in the germline V gene. The V and J ends lost 4 bases and 11 bases respectively, with 20 bases between them. The CDR3 is made up of 14 amino acids. A second about 7 to 11 cycle PCR used barcoded and J-beta primers. TCRdb reprocessed the 5' RACE reads via MiXCR and lists one record per CDR3 protein. Here the sample spans about 1.4 million distinct CDR3 sequences, roughly 60% being singletons. The chain couples TRBV4-2 to TRBJ2-5, with D possibly being TRBD2 (5 bases). The sequenced sample was blood. The origin of this receptor is a man younger than 30 in good health. The CDR3 DNA reads as TGTGCCAGCAGCCCCGGGGTGCCCTACAATGAGCAGTACTTC. Translating gives CASSPGVPYNEQYF.